Listed below are T cell receptor beta chains from one sample, sequenced in a study of CD8 T cells in ankylosing spondylitis. TCRdb re-called the 5' RACE reads through MiXCR, storing one row per CDR3 protein. The sample has 200,000 to 250,000 distinct CDR3 sequences, about 16% seen once. Sequencing was carried out using blood, either unsorted or a sorted T cell fraction (not recorded which). Receptors originate from a male donor with ankylosing spondylitis. The CDR3 runs from the conserved cysteine through the conserved F or W. A D gene is named only where the DNA matches it firmly. Clone size is given for some rows only: seen once, a few or many times, or a class if the clone is expanded.

J gene,D gene,V gene,clone size,CDR3 protein,CDR3 DNA
TRBJ2-1,-,TRBV2,-,CASRTPLRGSYNEQFF,TGTGCCAGCAGGACCCCTTTACGAGGGTCCTACAATGAGCAGTTCTTC
TRBJ2-7,-,TRBV28,few,CASTLFGGGADEQYF,TGTGCCAGCACCTTATTCGGGGGAGGTGCGGACGAGCAGTACTTC
TRBJ1-5,-,TRBV20-1,few,CSARARQEPQHF,TGCAGTGCTAGAGCCCGCCAGGAGCCCCAGCATTTT
TRBJ1-1,-,TRBV11-3,-,CASSSERGGAFF,TGTGCCAGCAGCTCAGAACGCGGAGGGGCTTTCTTT
TRBJ1-2,-,TRBV12-5,-,CASGFSTGYGYTF,TGTGCTAGTGGTTTCTCCACAGGGTATGGCTACACCTTC
TRBJ2-2,-,TRBV7-8,few,CASSLVGHNTGELFF,TGTGCCAGCAGCTTAGTAGGACACAACACCGGGGAGCTGTTTTTT
TRBJ2-5,-,TRBV7-3,-,CASSLRGEVQETQYF,TGTGCCAGCAGCTTAAGGGGAGAGGTCCAAGAGACCCAGTACTTC
TRBJ2-1,TRBD2,TRBV5-6,few,CASKTSGGAWNEQFF,TGTGCCAGCAAGACTAGCGGGGGGGCCTGGAATGAGCAGTTCTTC
TRBJ2-7,-,TRBV5-6,few,CASSLSSSAYEQYF,TGTGCCAGCAGCTTGTCCTCGTCAGCCTACGAGCAGTACTTC
TRBJ2-7,-,TRBV4-1,medium-sized,CASSQDLYEQYF,TGCGCCAGCAGCCAAGATTTGTACGAGCAGTACTTC